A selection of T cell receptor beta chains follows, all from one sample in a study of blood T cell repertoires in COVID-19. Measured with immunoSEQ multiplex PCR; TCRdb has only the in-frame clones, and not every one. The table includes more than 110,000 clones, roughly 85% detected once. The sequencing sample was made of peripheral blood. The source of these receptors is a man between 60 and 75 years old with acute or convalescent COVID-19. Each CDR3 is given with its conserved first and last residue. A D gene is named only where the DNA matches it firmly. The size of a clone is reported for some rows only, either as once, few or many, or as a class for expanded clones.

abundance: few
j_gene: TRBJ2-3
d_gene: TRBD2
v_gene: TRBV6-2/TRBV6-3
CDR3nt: TGTGCCAGCAGCGACGCGACTAGCGGGAGACCAGATACGCAGTATTTT
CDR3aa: CASSDATSGRPDTQYF

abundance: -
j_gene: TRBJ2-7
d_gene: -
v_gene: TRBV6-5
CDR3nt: TGTGCCAGCATCGGTGGTCCATCCTACGAGCAGTACTTC
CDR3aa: CASIGGPSYEQYF

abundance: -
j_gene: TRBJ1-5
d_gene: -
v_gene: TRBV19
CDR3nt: TGTGCCAGTAGGTTGGAGGGGATTGGCAATCAGCCCCAGCATTTT
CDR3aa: CASRLEGIGNQPQHF

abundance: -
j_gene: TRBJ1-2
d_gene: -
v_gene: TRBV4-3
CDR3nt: TGCGCCAGCAGCCAAGATCTTGGGGCTAGCTATGGCTACACCTTC
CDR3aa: CASSQDLGASYGYTF

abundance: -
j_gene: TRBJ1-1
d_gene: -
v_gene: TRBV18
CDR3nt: TGTGCCAGCTTGCCCGGGGGGAACACTGAAGCTTTCTTT
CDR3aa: CASLPGGNTEAFF

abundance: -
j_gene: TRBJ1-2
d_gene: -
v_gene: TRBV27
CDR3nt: TGTGCCAGCAGTTTTATGGACAGCATTAACTATGGCTACACCTTC
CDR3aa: CASSFMDSINYGYTF

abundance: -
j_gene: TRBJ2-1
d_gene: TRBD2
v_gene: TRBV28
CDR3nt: TGTGCCAGCAATCCGGGACTAGCGGGAGGTAGCTCCTACAATGAGCAGTTCTTC
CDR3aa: CASNPGLAGGSSYNEQFF

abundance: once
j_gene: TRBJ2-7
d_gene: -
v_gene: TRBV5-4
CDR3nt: TGTGCCAGCAGCTCCTACGATGGGGGCGCCGAGCAGTACTTC
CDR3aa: CASSSYDGGAEQYF

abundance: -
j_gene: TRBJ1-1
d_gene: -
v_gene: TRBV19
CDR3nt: TGTGCCAGTAGTGCCGGGAGAAACACTGAAGCTTTCTTT
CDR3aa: CASSAGRNTEAFF

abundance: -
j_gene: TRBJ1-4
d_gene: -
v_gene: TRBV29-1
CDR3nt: TGCAGCGTCCCCTCGGGTGCAACTAATGAAAAACTGTTTTTT
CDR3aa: CSVPSGATNEKLFF

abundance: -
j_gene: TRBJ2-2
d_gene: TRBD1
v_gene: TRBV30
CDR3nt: TGTGCCTGGAACGGACAGGGGCCTCTTTTGACCGGGGAGCTGTTTTTT
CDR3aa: CAWNGQGPLLTGELFF

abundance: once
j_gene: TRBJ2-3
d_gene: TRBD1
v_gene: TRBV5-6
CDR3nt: TGTGCCAGCAGTTTCCTACAGGGGGAAGTGAGCACAGATACGCAGTATTTT
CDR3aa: CASSFLQGEVSTDTQYF

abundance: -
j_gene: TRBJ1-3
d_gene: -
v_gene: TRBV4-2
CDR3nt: TGTGCCAGCAGCCTTGAGGGAAACACCATATATTTT
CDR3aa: CASSLEGNTIYF

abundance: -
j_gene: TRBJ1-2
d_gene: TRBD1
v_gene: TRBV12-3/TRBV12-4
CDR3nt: TGTGCCAGCAGTTCCAGCACAGGGGACGGCTACACCTTC
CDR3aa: CASSSSTGDGYTF

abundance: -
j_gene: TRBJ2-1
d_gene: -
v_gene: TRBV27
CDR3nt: TGTGCCAGCAGTTTATCGAGTAGGGGGTCCTACAATGAGCAGTTCTTC
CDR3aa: CASSLSSRGSYNEQFF

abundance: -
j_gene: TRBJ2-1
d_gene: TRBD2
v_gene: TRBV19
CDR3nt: TGTGCCAGTAGTAAACTAGCGGGGTACAATGAGCAGTTCTTC
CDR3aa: CASSKLAGYNEQFF

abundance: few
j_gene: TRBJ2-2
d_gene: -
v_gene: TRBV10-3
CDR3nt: TGTGCCATCAGTGCCAGGGGACCCGGGGAGCTGTTTTTT
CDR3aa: CAISARGPGELFF

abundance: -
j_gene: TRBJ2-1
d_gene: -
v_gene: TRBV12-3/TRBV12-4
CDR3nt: TGTGCCAGCAGTTCTACACAGGTTCGGTCGTTCTTC
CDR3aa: CASSSTQVRSFF

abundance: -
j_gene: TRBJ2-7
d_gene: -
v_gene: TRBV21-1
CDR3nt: TGTGCCAGCAGCGGTCCGGGTTCCTACGAGCAGTACTTC
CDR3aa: CASSGPGSYEQYF

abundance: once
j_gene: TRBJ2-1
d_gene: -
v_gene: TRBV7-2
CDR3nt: TGTGCCAGCAGTCCCTCCCGGTCCTTTGAGCAGTTCTTC
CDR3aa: CASSPSRSFEQFF

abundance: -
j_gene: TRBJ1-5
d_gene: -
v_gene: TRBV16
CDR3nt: TGTGCCAGCAGCCCCCTCGGACAATCGAATCAGCCCCAGCATTTT
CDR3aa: CASSPLGQSNQPQHF

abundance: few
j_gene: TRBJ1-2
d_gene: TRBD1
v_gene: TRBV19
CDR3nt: TGTGCCAGTAGTGCGACAGGGGCCTATGGCTACACCTTC
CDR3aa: CASSATGAYGYTF

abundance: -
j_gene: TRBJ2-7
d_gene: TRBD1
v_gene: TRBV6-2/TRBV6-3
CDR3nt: TGTGCCAGCAGTGTCGGACAGGGCCAAGGGCAGTACTTC
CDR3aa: CASSVGQGQGQYF

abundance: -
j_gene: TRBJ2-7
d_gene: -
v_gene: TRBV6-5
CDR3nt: TGTGCCAGCAGCCCCGGCGGCAGTCAGTACTACGAGCAGTACTTC
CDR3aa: CASSPGGSQYYEQYF

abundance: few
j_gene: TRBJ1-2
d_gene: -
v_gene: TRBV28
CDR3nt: TGTGCCAGCAGGAGCCGATCGCGACAGGTTTATGGCTACACCTTC
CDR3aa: CASRSRSRQVYGYTF

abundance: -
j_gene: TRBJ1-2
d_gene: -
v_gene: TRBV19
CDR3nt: TGTGCCAGTAGTAATGTAGGCTACACCTTC
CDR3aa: CASSNVGYTF

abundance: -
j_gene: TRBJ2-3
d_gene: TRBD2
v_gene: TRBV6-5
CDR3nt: TGTGCCACCGAGCGGGACCCTTTTGCAGATACGCAGTATTTT
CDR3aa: CATERDPFADTQYF

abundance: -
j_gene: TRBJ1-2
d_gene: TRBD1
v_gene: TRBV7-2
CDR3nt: TGTGCCAGCACCTTAAACAGGGGGAACTATGGCTACACCTTC
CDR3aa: CASTLNRGNYGYTF

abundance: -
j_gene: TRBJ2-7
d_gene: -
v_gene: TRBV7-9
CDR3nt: TGTGCCAGCGGTCTCGGGGTTGGTTACGAGCAGTACTTC
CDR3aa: CASGLGVGYEQYF

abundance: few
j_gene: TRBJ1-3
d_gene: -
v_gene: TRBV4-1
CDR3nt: TGCGCCAGCAGCATGGGGCCGTCTGGAAACACCATATATTTT
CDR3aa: CASSMGPSGNTIYF

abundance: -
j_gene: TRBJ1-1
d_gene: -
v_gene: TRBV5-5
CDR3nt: TGTGCCAGCAGCCGAGGGATGAGCACTGAAGCTTTCTTT
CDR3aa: CASSRGMSTEAFF

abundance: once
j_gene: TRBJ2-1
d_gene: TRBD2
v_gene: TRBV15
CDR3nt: TGTGCCACCAGCACAAGGGGGCCTAGCGGGAACTATGAGCAGTTCTTC
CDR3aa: CATSTRGPSGNYEQFF

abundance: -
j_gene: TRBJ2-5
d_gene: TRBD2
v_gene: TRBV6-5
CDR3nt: TGTGCCAGCAGTTACTCGGCGGGAGTCGGTGAGACCCAGTACTTC
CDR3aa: CASSYSAGVGETQYF

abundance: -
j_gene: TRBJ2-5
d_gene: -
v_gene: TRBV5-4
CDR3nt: TGTGCCCCCAGCTTGGGGGGAGCATCCCAAGAGACCCAGTACTTC
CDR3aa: CAPSLGGASQETQYF

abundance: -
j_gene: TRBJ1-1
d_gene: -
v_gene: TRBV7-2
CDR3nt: TGTGCCAGCAGCCCTAGCGCCCCAGGCGTGGTCGCTGAAGCTTTCTTT
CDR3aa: CASSPSAPGVVAEAFF

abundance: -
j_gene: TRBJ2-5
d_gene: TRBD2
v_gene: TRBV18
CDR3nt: TGTGCCAGCTCGGCAGGACTAGCGGGAGGGGAGACCCAGTACTTC
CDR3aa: CASSAGLAGGETQYF

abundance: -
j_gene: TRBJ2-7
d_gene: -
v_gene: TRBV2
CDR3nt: TGTGCCAGCAGTGCTGCCTACGAGCAGTACTTC
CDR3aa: CASSAAYEQYF

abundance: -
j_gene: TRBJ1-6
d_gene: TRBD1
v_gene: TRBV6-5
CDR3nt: TGTGCCAGCAGTACATTCCGGGACAGCAATTCACCCCTCCACTTT
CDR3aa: CASSTFRDSNSPLHF

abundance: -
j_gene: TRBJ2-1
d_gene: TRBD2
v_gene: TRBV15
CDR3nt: TGTGCCACCAGCAGAGTCCGGGGGGGAAGCAATGAGCAGTTCTTC
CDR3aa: CATSRVRGGSNEQFF

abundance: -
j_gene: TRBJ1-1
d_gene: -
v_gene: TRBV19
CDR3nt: TGTGCCAGTAGTAACCAACAGGGATGGAACACTGAAGCTTTCTTT
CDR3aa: CASSNQQGWNTEAFF

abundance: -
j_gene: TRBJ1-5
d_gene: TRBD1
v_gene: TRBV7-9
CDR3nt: TGTGCCAGCAGCCGGGGACAGAATCAGCCCCAGCATTTT
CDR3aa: CASSRGQNQPQHF

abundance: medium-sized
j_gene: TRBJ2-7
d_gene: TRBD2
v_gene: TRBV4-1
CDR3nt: TGCGCCAGCAGCTGGGCGGCGGGAGCCACCTACGAGCAGTACTTC
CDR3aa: CASSWAAGATYEQYF

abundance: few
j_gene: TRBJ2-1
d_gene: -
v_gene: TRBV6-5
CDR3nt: TGTGCCAGCAGACTAGGACAGTTCAATGAGCAGTTCTTC
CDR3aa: CASRLGQFNEQFF

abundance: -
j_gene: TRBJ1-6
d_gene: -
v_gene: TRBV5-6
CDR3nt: TGTGCCAGCAGCTTGAAGGTGATCAGGGCACCCCTCCACTTT
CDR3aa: CASSLKVIRAPLHF

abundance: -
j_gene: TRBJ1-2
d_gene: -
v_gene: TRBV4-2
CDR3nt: TGTGCCAGCAGCCAAGATATTTGGGGGCTTGGCTACACCTTC
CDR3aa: CASSQDIWGLGYTF

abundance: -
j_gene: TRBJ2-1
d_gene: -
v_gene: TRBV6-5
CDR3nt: TGTGCCAGCCCCCGGTCGCGGGAGCAGTTCTTC
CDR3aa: CASPRSREQFF

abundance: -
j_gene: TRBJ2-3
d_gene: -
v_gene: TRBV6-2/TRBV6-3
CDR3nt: TGTGCCAGCAACCCTCCTCGCGCTCCCCCAGATACGCAGTATTTT
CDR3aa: CASNPPRAPPDTQYF

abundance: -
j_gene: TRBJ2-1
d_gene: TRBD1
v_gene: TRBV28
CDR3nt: TGTGCCAGCAGCCCTTCCCGGACAGGGGTAGGCAATGAGCAGTTCTTC
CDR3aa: CASSPSRTGVGNEQFF

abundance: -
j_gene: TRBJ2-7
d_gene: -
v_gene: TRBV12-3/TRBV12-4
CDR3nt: TGTGCCAGCAGTTTCGGGGGAACCTACGAGCAGTACTTC
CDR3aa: CASSFGGTYEQYF

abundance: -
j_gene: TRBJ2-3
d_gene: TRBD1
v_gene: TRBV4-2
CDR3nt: TGTGCCAGCAGCCAAGCTCGAGGGACAGCTAACCCTGGAGATACGCAGTATTTT
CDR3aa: CASSQARGTANPGDTQYF

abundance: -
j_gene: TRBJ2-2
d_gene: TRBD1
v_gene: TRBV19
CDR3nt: TGTGCCAGTAGGGGGACAGGGGTGGCCGGGGAGCTGTTTTTT
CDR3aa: CASRGTGVAGELFF

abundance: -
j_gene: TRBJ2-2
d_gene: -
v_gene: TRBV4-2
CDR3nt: TGTGCCAGCAGCCAAGAAGACCCAGCGGCCCACACCGGGGAGCTGTTTTTT
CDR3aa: CASSQEDPAAHTGELFF

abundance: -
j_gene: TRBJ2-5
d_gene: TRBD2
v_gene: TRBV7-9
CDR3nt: TGTGCCAGCAGCTTAAAACTAGCGGGAGGGCAAGAGACCCAGTACTTC
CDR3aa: CASSLKLAGGQETQYF

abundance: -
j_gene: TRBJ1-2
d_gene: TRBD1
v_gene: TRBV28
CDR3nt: TGTGCCAGCAGTTCCGACAGGGTCGGCTACACCTTC
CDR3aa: CASSSDRVGYTF

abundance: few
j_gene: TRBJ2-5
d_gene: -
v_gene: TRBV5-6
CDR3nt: TGTGCCAGCAGCTCACCCAGCGGCCAAGAGACCCAGTACTTC
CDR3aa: CASSSPSGQETQYF

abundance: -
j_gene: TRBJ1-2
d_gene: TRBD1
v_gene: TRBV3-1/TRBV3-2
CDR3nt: TGTGCCAGCAGCCGCACAGGGGCTGGCTACACCTTC
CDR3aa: CASSRTGAGYTF

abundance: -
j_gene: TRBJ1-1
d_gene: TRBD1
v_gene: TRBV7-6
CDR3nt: TGTGCCAGCAGCTCCTTATTGGGACAGGGCGTTTATTTCGGAAACACTGAAGCTTTCTTT
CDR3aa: CASSSLLGQGVYFGNTEAFF

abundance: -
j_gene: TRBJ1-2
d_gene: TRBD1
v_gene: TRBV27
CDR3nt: TGTGCCAGCAGTCCCACAGGGGGCTATGGCTACACCTTC
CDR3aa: CASSPTGGYGYTF

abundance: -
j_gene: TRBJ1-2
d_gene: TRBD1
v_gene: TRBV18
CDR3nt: TGTGCCAGCTCACCACCCGCAGGGGGCGGTGGCTACACCTTC
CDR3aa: CASSPPAGGGGYTF